The T cell receptor beta chain under discussion was sequenced for a study of blood T cells in healthy people across ages. This clonotype has only a few counts. Then a second PCR, running about 7 to 11 cycles, was carried out with a sample-barcoded 5' primer and a J-beta primer mix. TCRdb reprocessed the 5' RACE reads with MiXCR, giving one entry per CDR3 protein. The sample comprises 1.5 million to 2 million distinct CDR3 sequences, roughly 27% of which are singletons, and around 7.7% rests with the top ten. This CDR3 region has 12 residues. Trimming took off 5 bases at V and 2 bases at J, with 7 bases between the two ends. Germline CDR1 and CDR2: SEHNR and FQNEAQ (reference sequence).

The source is a woman aged 25 to 39 in good health. The rearrangement uses TRBV7-9 and TRBJ2-7, with D tentatively TRBD1 (6 bases). Sequencing was performed on blood. CDR3 residues: CASSHRAYEQYF. The CDR3 DNA sequence: TGTGCCAGCAGCCACAGGGCCTACGAGCAGTACTTC.